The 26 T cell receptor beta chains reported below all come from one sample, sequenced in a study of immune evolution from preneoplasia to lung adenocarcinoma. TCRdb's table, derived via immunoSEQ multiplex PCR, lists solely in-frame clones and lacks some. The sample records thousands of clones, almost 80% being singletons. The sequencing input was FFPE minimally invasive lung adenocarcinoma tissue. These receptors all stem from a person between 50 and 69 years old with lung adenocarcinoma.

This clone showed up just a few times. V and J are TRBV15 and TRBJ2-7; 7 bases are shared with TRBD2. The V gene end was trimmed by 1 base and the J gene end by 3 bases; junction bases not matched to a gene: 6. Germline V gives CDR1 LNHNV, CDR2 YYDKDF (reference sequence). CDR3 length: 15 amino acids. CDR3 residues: CATSRAGEGIYEQYF. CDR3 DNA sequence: TGTGCCACCAGCAGAGCCGGGGAGGGCATCTACGAGCAGTACTTC.

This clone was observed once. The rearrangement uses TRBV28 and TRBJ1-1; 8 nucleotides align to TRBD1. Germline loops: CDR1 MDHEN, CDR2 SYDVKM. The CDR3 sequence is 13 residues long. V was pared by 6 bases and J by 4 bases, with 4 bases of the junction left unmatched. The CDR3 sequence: CASRMDRVTEAFF. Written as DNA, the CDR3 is TGTGCCAGCAGAATGGACAGGGTCACTGAAGCTTTCTTT.

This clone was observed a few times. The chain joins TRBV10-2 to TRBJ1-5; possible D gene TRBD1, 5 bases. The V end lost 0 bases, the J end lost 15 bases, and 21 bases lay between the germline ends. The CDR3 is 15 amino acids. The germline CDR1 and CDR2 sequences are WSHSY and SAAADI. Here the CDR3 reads CASSESSPPGEEGHF. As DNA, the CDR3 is TGCGCCAGCAGTGAGTCGTCCCCTCCGGGGGAAGAAGGGCATTTT.

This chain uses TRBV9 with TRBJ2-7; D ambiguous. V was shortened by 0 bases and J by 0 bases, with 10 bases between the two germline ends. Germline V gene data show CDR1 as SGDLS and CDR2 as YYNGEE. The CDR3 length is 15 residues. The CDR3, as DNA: TGTGCCAGCAGCGTAGAGGTCGGAAGCTCCTACGAGCAGTACTTC. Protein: CASSVEVGSSYEQYF.

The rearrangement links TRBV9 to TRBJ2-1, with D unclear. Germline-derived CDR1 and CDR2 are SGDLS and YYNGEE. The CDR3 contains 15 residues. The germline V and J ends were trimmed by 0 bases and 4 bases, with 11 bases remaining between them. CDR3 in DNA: TGTGCCAGCAGCGTAGAGGCAAACCAATACAATGAGCAGTTCTTC. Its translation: CASSVEANQYNEQFF.

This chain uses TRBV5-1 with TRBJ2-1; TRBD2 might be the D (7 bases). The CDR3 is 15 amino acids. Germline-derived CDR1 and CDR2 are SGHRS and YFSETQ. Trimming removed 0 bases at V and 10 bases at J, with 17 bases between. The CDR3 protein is CASSLVRAGAAEQFF. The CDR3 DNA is TGCGCCAGCAGCTTGGTACGGGCGGGGGCGGCGGAGCAGTTCTTC.

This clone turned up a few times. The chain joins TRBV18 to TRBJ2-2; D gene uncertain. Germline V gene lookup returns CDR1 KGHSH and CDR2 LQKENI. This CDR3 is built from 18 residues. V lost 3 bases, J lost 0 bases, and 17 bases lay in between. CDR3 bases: TGTGCCAGCTCACCTACGGGCAGTTCTTTTTCGAACACCGGGGAGCTGTTTTTT. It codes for CASSPTGSSFSNTGELFF.

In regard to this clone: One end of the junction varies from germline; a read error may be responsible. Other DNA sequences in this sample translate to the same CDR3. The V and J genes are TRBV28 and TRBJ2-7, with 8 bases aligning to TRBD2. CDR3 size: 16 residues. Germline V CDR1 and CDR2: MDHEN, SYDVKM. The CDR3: CASSFHLAGLSYEQYF. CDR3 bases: TGTGCCAGTAGTTTTCATCTAGCGGGTCTCTCCTACGAGCAGTACTTC.

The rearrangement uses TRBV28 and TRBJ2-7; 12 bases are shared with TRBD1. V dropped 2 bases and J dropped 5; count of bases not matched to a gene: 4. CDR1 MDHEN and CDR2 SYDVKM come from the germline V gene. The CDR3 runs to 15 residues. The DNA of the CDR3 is TGTGCCAGCAGTTTAATGGGACAGGGGGCCCACGAGCAGTACTTC. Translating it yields CASSLMGQGAHEQYF.

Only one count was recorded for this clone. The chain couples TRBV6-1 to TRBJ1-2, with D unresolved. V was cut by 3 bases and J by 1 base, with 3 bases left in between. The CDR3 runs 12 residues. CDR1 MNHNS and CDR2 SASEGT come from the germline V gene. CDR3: CASSDSNYGYTF. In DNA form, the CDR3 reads TGTGCCAGCAGTGACAGTAACTATGGCTACACCTTC.

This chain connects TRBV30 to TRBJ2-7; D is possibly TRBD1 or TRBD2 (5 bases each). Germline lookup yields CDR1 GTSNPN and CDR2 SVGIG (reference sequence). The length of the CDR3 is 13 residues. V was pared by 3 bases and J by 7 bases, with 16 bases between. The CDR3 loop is CAWRHTGSGEQYF. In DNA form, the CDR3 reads TGTGCCTGGAGACATACAGGATCGGGGGAGCAGTACTTC.

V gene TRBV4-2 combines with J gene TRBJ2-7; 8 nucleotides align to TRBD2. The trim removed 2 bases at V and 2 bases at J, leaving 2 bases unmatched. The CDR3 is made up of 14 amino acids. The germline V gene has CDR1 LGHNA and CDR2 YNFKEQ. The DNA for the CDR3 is TGTGCCAGCAGCCAAACTAGCGGACCCTACGAGCAGTACTTC. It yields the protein CASSQTSGPYEQYF.

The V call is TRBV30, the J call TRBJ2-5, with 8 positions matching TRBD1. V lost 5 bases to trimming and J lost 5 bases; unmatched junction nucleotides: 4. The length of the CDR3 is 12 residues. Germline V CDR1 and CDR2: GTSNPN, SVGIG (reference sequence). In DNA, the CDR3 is TGTGCCTGGGACAGGGGCGGGGAGACCCAGTACTTC. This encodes CAWDRGGETQYF.

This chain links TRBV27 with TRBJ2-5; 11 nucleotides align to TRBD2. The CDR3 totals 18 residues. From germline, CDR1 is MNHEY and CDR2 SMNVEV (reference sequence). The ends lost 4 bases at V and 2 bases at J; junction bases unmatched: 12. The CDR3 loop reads CASSSLIGLAGVQETQYF. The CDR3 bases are TGTGCCAGCAGTTCGTTGATAGGACTAGCGGGCGTGCAAGAGACCCAGTACTTC.

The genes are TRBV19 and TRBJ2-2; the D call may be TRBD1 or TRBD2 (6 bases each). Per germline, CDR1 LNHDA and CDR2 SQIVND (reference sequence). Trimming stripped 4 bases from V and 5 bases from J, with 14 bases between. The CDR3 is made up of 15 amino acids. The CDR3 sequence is CASSNLGAGTGELFF. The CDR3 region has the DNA TGTGCCAGTAGTAATTTGGGGGCGGGGACCGGGGAGCTGTTTTTT.

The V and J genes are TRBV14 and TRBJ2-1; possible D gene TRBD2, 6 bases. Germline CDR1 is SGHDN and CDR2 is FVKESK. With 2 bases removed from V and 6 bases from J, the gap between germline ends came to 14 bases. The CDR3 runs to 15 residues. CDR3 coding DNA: TGTGCCAGCAGCCAACTAGGGGACTTAAGCAATGAGCAGTTCTTC. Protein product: CASSQLGDLSNEQFF.

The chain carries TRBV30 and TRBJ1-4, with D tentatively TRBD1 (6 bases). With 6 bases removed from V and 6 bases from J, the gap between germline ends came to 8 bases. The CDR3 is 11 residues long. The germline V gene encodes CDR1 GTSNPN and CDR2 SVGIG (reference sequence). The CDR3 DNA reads TGTGCCTGCGAGGGGGATGAAAAACTGTTTTTT. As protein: CACEGDEKLFF. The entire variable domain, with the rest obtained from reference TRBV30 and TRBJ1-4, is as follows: SQTIHQWPATLVQPVGSPLSLECTVEGTSNPNLYWYRQAAGRGLQLLFYSVGIGQISSEVPQNLSASRPQDRQFILSSKKLLLSDSGFYLCACEGDEKLFFGSGTQLSVL.

CDR3 bases: TGTGCCAGCAGCTTACGGACTAGCGGTTACAATGAGCAGTTCTTC. As protein: CASSLRTSGYNEQFF. The chain couples TRBV7-9 to TRBJ2-1; 10 nucleotides line up with TRBD2. V dropped 2 bases and J dropped 4; count of bases not matched to a gene: 2. Germline-derived CDR1 and CDR2 are SEHNR and FQNEAQ (reference sequence). The CDR3 loop spans 15 amino acids.

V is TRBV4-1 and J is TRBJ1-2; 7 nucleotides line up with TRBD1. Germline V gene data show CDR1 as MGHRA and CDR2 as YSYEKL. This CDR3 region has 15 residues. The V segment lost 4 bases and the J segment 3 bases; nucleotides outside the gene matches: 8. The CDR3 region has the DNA TGCGCCAGCAGCCCCCAAACAGGGGAGGACTATGGCTACACCTTC. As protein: CASSPQTGEDYGYTF.

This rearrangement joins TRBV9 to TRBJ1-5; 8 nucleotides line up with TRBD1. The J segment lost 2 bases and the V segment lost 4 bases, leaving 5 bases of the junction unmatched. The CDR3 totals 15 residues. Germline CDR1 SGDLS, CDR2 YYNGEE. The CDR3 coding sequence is TGTGCCAGCAGCCCGGACAGGGCCGGCAATCAGCCCCAGCATTTT. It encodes CASSPDRAGNQPQHF.

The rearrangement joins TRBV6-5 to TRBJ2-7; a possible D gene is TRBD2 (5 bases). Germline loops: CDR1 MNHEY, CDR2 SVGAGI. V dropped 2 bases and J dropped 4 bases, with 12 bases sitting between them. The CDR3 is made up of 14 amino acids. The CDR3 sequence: CASSYAGNLYEQYF. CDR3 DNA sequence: TGTGCCAGCAGTTACGCCGGGAACCTTTACGAGCAGTACTTC.

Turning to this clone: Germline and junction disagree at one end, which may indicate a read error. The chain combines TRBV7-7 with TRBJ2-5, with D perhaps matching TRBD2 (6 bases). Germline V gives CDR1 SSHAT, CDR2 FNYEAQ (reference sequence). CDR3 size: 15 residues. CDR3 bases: TGTGCTAGCAGCTTAGCGCCGGGAGAGGAGGAGACCCAGTACTTC. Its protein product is CASSLAPGEEETQYF.

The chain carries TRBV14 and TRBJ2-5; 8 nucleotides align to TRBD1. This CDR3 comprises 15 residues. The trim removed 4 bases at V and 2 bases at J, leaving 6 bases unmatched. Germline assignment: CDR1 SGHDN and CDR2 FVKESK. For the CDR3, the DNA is TGTGCCAGCAGCCTGGACAGGGCGGGACAAGAGACCCAGTACTTC. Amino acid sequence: CASSLDRAGQETQYF.

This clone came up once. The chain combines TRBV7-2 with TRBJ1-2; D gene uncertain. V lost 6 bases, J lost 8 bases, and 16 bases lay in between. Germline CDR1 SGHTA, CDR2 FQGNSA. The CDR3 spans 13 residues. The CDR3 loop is CASSPYSTVGYTF. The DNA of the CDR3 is TGTGCCAGCAGTCCTTATTCGACGGTGGGCTACACCTTC.

The CDR3 region is CSVSGQGRNQPQHF. Here the CDR3 DNA reads TGCAGCGTTTCCGGACAGGGGCGTAATCAGCCCCAGCATTTT. This sequence joins TRBV29-1 and TRBJ1-5, with 9 positions matching TRBD1. J was trimmed by 4 bases and V by 5 bases; bases with no gene match: 6. Germline CDR1 and CDR2: SQVTM and ANQGSEA. The CDR3 contains 14 residues.

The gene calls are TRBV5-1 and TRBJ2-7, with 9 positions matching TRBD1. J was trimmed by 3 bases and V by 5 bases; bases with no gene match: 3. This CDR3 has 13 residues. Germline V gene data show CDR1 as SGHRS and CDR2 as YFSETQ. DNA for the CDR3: TGCGCCAGCAGAAAGGGACAGGGCTACGAGCAGTACTTC. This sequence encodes CASRKGQGYEQYF.